Presented here are 18 T cell receptor beta chains from one specimen sequenced in a study of blood T cell repertoires in COVID-19 (dated by TCRdb to 2019 to 2021). The protocol used for the library was the immunoSEQ multiplex PCR assay. TCRdb obtained this table from immuneACCESS and retained in-frame rearrangements with V and J assigned. These tables miss some clones; where compared with another copy, unresolved V genes account for less than half of the shortfall, and the remainder is unexplained. Recorded for this sample are some 150,000 clones; roughly nine tenths of them occurred a single time. Around 1.5% of the sample goes to the ten largest clones. The source material was peripheral blood. These receptors originate from a human donor in a cohort sampled during active COVID-19.

The chain couples TRBV5-4 to TRBJ2-3, with TRBD1 identical over 8 bases. V lost 3 bases to trimming and J lost 3 bases; unmatched junction nucleotides: 9. This CDR3 comprises 16 residues. CDR1 is SGHNT and CDR2 is YYREEE in the germline V gene (reference sequence). CDR3 in amino acids: CASSSLGQGWTDTQYF. The DNA of the CDR3 is TGTGCCAGCAGCTCATTAGGACAGGGTTGGACAGATACGCAGTATTTT.

V gene TRBV13 combines with J gene TRBJ1-3; D is ambiguous. V was cut by 2 bases and J by 0 bases, with 8 bases left in between. Per the germline V gene, CDR1 is PRHDT and CDR2 is FYEKMQ (reference sequence). There are 15 residues in the CDR3. This CDR3 is CASSLYSHSGNTIYF. CDR3 DNA sequence: TGTGCCAGCAGCTTATACAGCCACTCTGGAAACACCATATATTTT.

The chain combines TRBV19 with TRBJ1-5; a weak D match, TRBD1 (6 bases). Germline V gene sequence: CDR1 LNHDA, CDR2 SQIVND (reference sequence). The germline V and J ends were trimmed by 7 bases and 3 bases, with 16 bases remaining between them. The CDR3 totals 15 residues. In nucleotides, the CDR3 is TGTGCCAGTACCCCTTTGACAGGTTTCAATCAGCCCCAGCATTTT. Residues: CASTPLTGFNQPQHF. The full variable domain, with the rest looked up from reference TRBV19 and TRBJ1-5, is DGGITQSPKYLFRKEGQNVTLSCEQNLNHDAMYWYRQDPGQGLRLIYYSQIVNDFQKGDIAEGYSVSREKKESFPLTVTSAQKNPTAFYLCASTPLTGFNQPQHFGDGTRLSIL.

The rearrangement links TRBV5-1 to TRBJ1-5; tentatively, D is TRBD1 (5 bases). V dropped 2 bases and J dropped 3 bases, with 15 bases sitting between them. The CDR3 consists of 16 residues. Germline loops: CDR1 SGHRS, CDR2 YFSETQ. CDR3 nucleotides: TGCGCCAGCAGCTTTGGAGGGGCGCGGGACAATCAGCCCCAGCATTTT. It codes for CASSFGGARDNQPQHF.

The V and J genes are TRBV4-3 and TRBJ1-4, with 8 bases matching TRBD1. The CDR3 is 17 residues long. The germline V gene has CDR1 LGHNA and CDR2 YSLEER. V trimming: 0 bases; J trimming: 8 bases; junction bases outside the gene matches: 11. The CDR3 nucleotides are TGCGCCAGCAGCCAAGACCTAAGGACAGGGAGGGGGGAAAAACTGTTTTTT. It translates to CASSQDLRTGRGEKLFF.

The chain combines TRBV6-1 with TRBJ1-2; perhaps TRBD1 as D (5 bases). There are 14 residues in the CDR3. Trimming removed 2 bases at V and 4 bases at J, with 11 bases between. Per the germline V gene, CDR1 is MNHNS and CDR2 is SASEGT. The CDR3 DNA reads TGTGCCAGCAGTGAACGCGGGGGACCCTATGGCTACACCTTC. Its translation: CASSERGGPYGYTF.

The CDR3 sequence is CAMRRQGPTYEQYF. For the CDR3, the DNA is TGTGCCATGCGCAGGCAGGGGCCTACCTACGAGCAGTACTTC. The V call is TRBV10-3, the J call TRBJ2-7; D is possibly TRBD1 (6 bases). CDR1 ENHRY and CDR2 SYGVKD come from the germline V gene. This CDR3 has 14 residues. Trimming pared 9 bases from V and 2 bases from J, leaving 17 bases between.

With respect to this clone: Additional DNA sequences in this sample encode the identical CDR3. The DNA for the CDR3 is TGTGCCAGCAGTTACTCGATCGGAGGGGAGACCCAGTACTTC. It yields the protein CASSYSIGGETQYF. V usage is TRBV6-2 or TRBV6-3 and J usage is TRBJ2-5; perhaps TRBD2 as D (6 bases). V was pared by 0 bases and J by 5 bases, with 10 bases between. There are 14 residues in the CDR3. Looked up from germline, CDR1 is MNHEY and CDR2 is SVGEGT.

The chain employs TRBV12-5 and TRBJ1-1; D gene uncertain. The V end was cut by 0 bases, the J end by 7 bases, with 9 bases between. Per the germline V gene, CDR1 is LGHNT and CDR2 is FRNRAP. There are 13 residues in the CDR3. Here the CDR3 reads CASGLVVLGEAFF. CDR3 DNA sequence: TGTGCTAGTGGTTTGGTAGTCCTAGGTGAAGCTTTCTTT.

The chain is built from TRBV25-1 and TRBJ1-1; the match to TRBD1 covers 9 bases. Trimming took 7 bases from V and 3 from J; bases not matched to a gene: 6. Germline V gene data show CDR1 as MGHDK and CDR2 as SYGVNS. This CDR3 comprises 14 residues. As DNA, the CDR3 is TGTGCCAGCATGGGGACAGGGACGTACACTGAAGCTTTCTTT. Encoded protein: CASMGTGTYTEAFF.

CDR3 nucleotide sequence: TGTGCCAGCAGCTTGGGGACAGATTTGAACACTGAAGCTTTCTTT. Translating it yields CASSLGTDLNTEAFF. The chain couples TRBV5-5 to TRBJ1-1; tentatively, D is TRBD1 (6 bases). This CDR3 contains 15 residues. Trimming removed 0 bases from V and 0 bases from J, with 9 bases in between. Germline CDR1 SGHKS, CDR2 YYEKEE (reference sequence).

This rearrangement joins TRBV6-5 to TRBJ1-4; 8 positions agree with TRBD1. J lost 3 bases, V lost 4 bases, and 7 bases had no gene match. CDR1 MNHEY and CDR2 SVGAGI come from the germline V gene. The CDR3 runs 16 residues. Written as DNA, the CDR3 is TGTGCCAGCAGTTGGGGACAGGCGTATTCTAATGAAAAACTGTTTTTT. Its translation is CASSWGQAYSNEKLFF.

The rearrangement links TRBV6-2 or TRBV6-3 to TRBJ2-7; 11 positions agree with TRBD1. J lost 6 bases, V lost 4 bases, and 8 bases had no gene match. CDR3 size: 15 residues. CDR1 MNHEY and CDR2 SVGEGT come from the germline V gene. The CDR3 loop is CASSSSGTGGREQYF. CDR3 DNA sequence: TGTGCCAGCAGTTCCTCCGGGACAGGGGGGCGCGAGCAGTACTTC.

V usage is TRBV11-2 and J usage is TRBJ1-2, with unresolved D. From germline, CDR1 is SGHAT and CDR2 FQNNGV. V lost 3 bases and J lost 4, with 9 bases in between. This CDR3 region has 13 residues. CDR3 DNA: TGTGCCAGCAGCTTCGGACTGAGCTATGGCTACACCTTC. As protein: CASSFGLSYGYTF.

The V and J genes are TRBV10-3 and TRBJ2-3; D not certain. CDR1 is ENHRY, CDR2 SYGVKD, per germline. CDR3 length: 16 residues. V was shortened by 4 bases and J by 2 bases, with 16 bases between the two germline ends. The CDR3 coding sequence is TGTGCCATCAGTGTCTCCTACCCCACCTCCACAGATACGCAGTATTTT. This encodes CAISVSYPTSTDTQYF.

V gene TRBV5-6 combines with J gene TRBJ2-3; D not certain. The germline CDR1 and CDR2 sequences are SGHDT and YYEEEE. V dropped 4 bases and J dropped 0 bases, with 15 bases sitting between them. This CDR3 has 16 amino acids. The CDR3 sequence: CASSDPRILSTDTQYF. CDR3 DNA sequence: TGTGCCAGCAGCGACCCGAGGATCCTCAGCACAGATACGCAGTATTTT.

The chain has TRBV5-1 and TRBJ1-2; TRBD1 matches 12 bases. The CDR3 is 16 amino acids. V trimming: 3 bases; J trimming: 4 bases; junction bases outside the gene matches: 7. Germline values: CDR1 SGHRS, CDR2 YFSETQ. The CDR3 loop is CASSYEAGQGAYGYTF. CDR3 nucleotide sequence: TGCGCCAGCAGCTACGAGGCGGGACAGGGGGCCTATGGCTACACCTTC. Complete variable domain (other parts from reference TRBV5-1 and TRBJ1-2): KAGVTQTPRYLIKTRGQQVTLSCSPISGHRSVSWYQQTPGQGLQFLFEYFSETQRNKGNFPGRFSGRQFSNSRSEMNVSTLELGDSALYLCASSYEAGQGAYGYTFGSGTRLTVV.

The genes are TRBV29-1 and TRBJ2-2; TRBD1 aligns across 8 bases. This CDR3 comprises 13 residues. V was pared by 7 bases and J by 4 bases, with 5 bases of the junction left unmatched. CDR1 is SQVTM, CDR2 ANQGSEA, per germline. The CDR3: CSGGTGGTGELFF. The CDR3 region has the DNA TGCAGCGGGGGAACAGGGGGCACCGGGGAGCTGTTTTTT.